One sample yielded the 19 T cell receptor beta chains listed below, sequenced in a study of regulatory T cells in long-lasting Graves disease. As for time point: newly diagnosed GD, antithyroid drugs for less than 3 months. Extracted PBMC RNA gave rise to the TCR library. Arm-PCR of CDR3 regions and iRepertoire HTBI primers were used to build TCR beta libraries. TCRdb called the multiplex PCR reads again in MiXCR, with one record for every CDR3 protein. Of fewer than 650,000 distinct CDR3 sequences detected, roughly 15% appear once; the ten largest clones hold 15% to 20%. A further study also used this sample, focusing on T cells in Graves' hyperthyroidism and ophthalmopathy.

The sequencing used peripheral blood mononuclear cells (PBMCs), collected at new diagnosis, from a patient treated with antithyroid drugs. These receptors originate from a woman aged 25-40 years with Graves disease.

This clonotype was seen repeatedly, ten times or more. The chain links TRBV27 to TRBJ1-6, with TRBD1 matching 11 bases. Germline V gene sequence: CDR1 MNHEY, CDR2 SMNVEV (reference sequence). The CDR3 spans 14 residues. The trim removed 6 bases at V and 9 bases at J, leaving 4 bases unmatched. The DNA for the CDR3 is TGTGCCAGCAGCCCCGGGACAGGGGGTTCACCCCTCCACTTT. Protein sequence: CASSPGTGGSPLHF.

This chain joins TRBV6-1 and TRBJ2-3; a weak D match, TRBD1 (5 bases). The CDR3 has 15 amino acids. Trimming pared 5 bases from V and 0 bases from J, leaving 12 bases between. Germline V gene sequence: CDR1 MNHNS, CDR2 SASEGT. The CDR3 DNA is TGTGCCAGCAGTACAGGAGTTCCTAGCACAGATACGCAGTATTTT. It is translated as CASSTGVPSTDTQYF.

The chain joins TRBV24-1 to TRBJ2-2, with TRBD1 identical over 9 bases. This CDR3 has 17 amino acids. Germline loops: CDR1 KGHDR, CDR2 SFDVKD. Losses at the gene ends were 4 bases for V and 8 bases for J; bases not matched to a gene: 13. The CDR3 is CATSDTGGQGTRGELFF. Written as DNA, the CDR3 is TGTGCCACCAGTGACACGGGGGGACAGGGTACGAGAGGGGAGCTGTTTTTT.

This clonotype appeared once. J is TRBJ1-2 and V is TRBV3-1, with D hard to call. The CDR3 length is 15 residues. The V and J ends lost 1 base and 7 bases respectively, with 16 bases between them. Germline CDR1 reads LGHDT; CDR2 reads YNNKEL (reference sequence). The DNA for the CDR3 is TGTGCCAGCAGCCAAGGAAAGGGTTCAGACTGTGGCTACACCTTC. Protein sequence: CASSQGKGSDCGYTF. The full variable domain, in which reference TRBV3-1 and TRBJ1-2 provide the parts outside the CDR3, is DTAVSQTPKYLVTQMGNDKSIKCEQNLGHDTMYWYKQDSKKFLKIMFSYNNKELIINETVPNRFSPKSPDKAHLNLHINSLELGDSAVYFCASSQGKGSDCGYTFGSGTRLTVV.

The chain has TRBV3-1 and TRBJ2-3; 10 bases are shared with TRBD1. The V gene end was trimmed by 3 bases and the J gene end by 3 bases; junction bases not matched to a gene: 3. The length of the CDR3 is 15 residues. Germline V gene data show CDR1 as LGHDT and CDR2 as YNNKEL (reference sequence). In DNA form, the CDR3 reads TGTGCCAGCAGCCACAGGACAGGGGGAACAGATACGCAGTATTTT. Its translation is CASSHRTGGTDTQYF.

This clonotype was counted many times. CDR3 coding DNA: TGTGCCAGCAGTTTAGGGCCTCCGGCGAAAAAACGGCCCCAGCATTTT. Translation gives CASSLGPPAKKRPQHF. The chain joins TRBV6-5 to TRBJ1-5, with D unclear. Trimming removed 4 bases at V and 9 bases at J, with 22 bases between. The germline V gene has CDR1 MNHEY and CDR2 SVGAGI. CDR3 length equals 16 residues.

As for this clonotype: The junction departs from germline at one end; a sequencing error may be responsible. The rearrangement joins TRBV10-3 to TRBJ2-7; D unresolved. CDR3 length: 12 residues. Germline lookup yields CDR1 ENHRY and CDR2 SYGVKD. CDR3 sequence (DNA): TGTGCCAGCAGTTTGTCCGGATACGAGCAGTGCTTC. Its protein product is CASSLSGYEQCF.

The genes are TRBV28 and TRBJ1-2; a weak D match, TRBD1 (5 bases). The CDR3 extends over 16 amino acids. Germline lookup yields CDR1 MDHEN and CDR2 SYDVKM. The V gene lost 5 bases and the J gene lost 5 bases, with 21 bases spanning the gap. The CDR3 region is CASSPPGGRSRYGYTF. CDR3 bases: TGTGCCAGCAGTCCCCCCGGGGGACGGAGCCGGTATGGCTACACCTTC.

Comments on this clonotype: This may be a read error, as it is one base from a much larger clone. The rearrangement links TRBV10-3 to TRBJ2-5, with a tentative D call TRBD1 (5 bases). This CDR3 comprises 15 residues. V was shortened by 5 bases and J by 5 bases, with 18 bases between the two germline ends. In germline, CDR1 is ENHRY, CDR2 SYGVKD. The CDR3 is CAISLSLGKGETQYF. CDR3 DNA: TGTGCCATCAGTTTATCCCTGGGGAAGGGGGAGACCCAGTACTTC.

This clonotype was seen repeatedly, ten times or more. V gene TRBV28 combines with J gene TRBJ2-3; D possibly corresponds to TRBD2 (5 bases). Trimming removed 4 bases from V and 2 bases from J, with 13 bases in between. The germline CDR1 and CDR2 sequences are MDHEN and SYDVKM. The CDR3 runs 15 residues. The CDR3 DNA reads TGTGCCAGCAGTTATGTCGGGATAAACACAGATACGCAGTATTTT. It codes for CASSYVGINTDTQYF. Drawing the rest from reference TRBV28 and TRBJ2-3, the complete variable domain is DVKVTQSSRYLVKRTGEKVFLECVQDMDHENMFWYRQDPGLGLRLIYFSYDVKMKEKGDIPEGYSVSREKKERFSLILESASTNQTSMYLCASSYVGINTDTQYFGPGTRLTVL.

This clonotype was seen a few times. J is TRBJ2-7 and V is TRBV2, with D unclear. CDR3 size: 14 residues. Germline V gives CDR1 SNHLY, CDR2 FYNNEI. V gave up 9 bases and J gave up 0 bases, with 15 bases separating them. The CDR3: CASTQRASSYEQYF. The DNA for the CDR3 is TGTGCCAGTACTCAGCGTGCTAGCTCCTACGAGCAGTACTTC.

The chain links TRBV6-1 to TRBJ1-5; TRBD1 matches 8 bases. V shed 6 bases and J 4 bases; nucleotides not matched to a gene: 5. The length of the CDR3 is 14 residues. Germline lookup yields CDR1 MNHNS and CDR2 SASEGT. The CDR3 reads CASRPDRGNQPQHF. CDR3 nucleotides: TGTGCCAGCAGACCCGACAGGGGTAATCAGCCCCAGCATTTT.

This clonotype was seen many times. The junction does not match germline at one end; this may be a read error. The rearrangement links TRBV18 to TRBJ1-2; the D gene is possibly TRBD1 (5 bases). CDR1 is KGHSH, CDR2 LQKENI, per germline. The CDR3 is made up of 14 amino acids. This chain's CDR3 is CASSPPDSFGGYTF. The CDR3 bases are TGTGCCAGCTCTCCACCAGACAGTTTTGGTGGCTACACCTTC.

The rearrangement uses TRBV2 and TRBJ1-5; D unclear. Germline CDR1 SNHLY, CDR2 FYNNEI. This CDR3 contains 15 residues. The V end was cut by 3 bases, the J end by 1 base, with 10 bases between. CDR3 in amino acids: CASSDILLSNQPQHF. In nucleotides, the CDR3 is TGTGCCAGCAGTGATATCCTTTTAAGCAATCAGCCCCAGCATTTT.

This clonotype was counted once. A read error may explain this, as a much larger clone is one base away. CDR3 residues: CACSRTGLAGLDEQFF. The DNA of the CDR3 is TGTGCCTGCAGTAGGACGGGACTAGCGGGATTGGATGAGCAGTTCTTC. The rearrangement links TRBV6-1 to TRBJ2-1, with 13 positions matching TRBD2. Germline lookup yields CDR1 MNHNS and CDR2 SASEGT. This CDR3 contains 16 residues.

This clonotype has a single count. This may come from a read error, since a much larger clone is one base off. The V and J genes are TRBV20-1 and TRBJ2-3, with 11 bases lining up with TRBD2. CDR3 length: 14 amino acids. J lost 3 bases, V lost 6 bases, and 5 bases had no gene match. Germline V gives CDR1 DFQATT, CDR2 SNEGSKA (reference sequence). The CDR3 sequence: CSARSGGETDTQYF. The CDR3 region has the DNA TGCAGTGCCCGTAGCGGGGGGGAAACAGATACGCAGTATTTT.

This clonotype was detected many times. V gene TRBV7-2 combines with J gene TRBJ1-1, with unresolved D. The CDR3 is made up of 13 amino acids. Looked up from germline, CDR1 is SGHTA and CDR2 is FQGNSA. The V and J ends lost 1 base and 5 bases respectively, with 8 bases between them. This CDR3 reads CASSLEPGTEAFF. In DNA form, the CDR3 reads TGTGCCAGCAGCTTAGAACCGGGGACTGAAGCTTTCTTT.

In its sample, this clonotype was seen a few times. J is TRBJ1-6 and V is TRBV6-1; D gene uncertain. Trimming shortened V by 5 bases and J by 0 bases, and 8 bases separated the two germline ends. The CDR3 runs 15 residues. CDR1 is MNHNS and CDR2 is SASEGT in the germline V gene. CDR3 sequence reads: CASSPEDSYNSPLHF. CDR3 coding DNA: TGTGCCAGCAGTCCAGAGGACTCCTATAATTCACCCCTCCACTTT.

V is TRBV20-1 and J is TRBJ1-1; D unresolved. This CDR3 contains 14 residues. Trimming removed 6 bases from V and 4 bases from J, with 18 bases in between. CDR1 is DFQATT, CDR2 SNEGSKA, per germline (reference sequence). CDR3 nucleotides: TGCAGTGCCCCCCCCCGGGAGTGGAGCACTGAAGCTTTCTTT. Amino acid sequence: CSAPPREWSTEAFF.